This is a list of T cell receptor beta chains from one sample in a study of cytomegalovirus exposure and HLA in healthy donors. Only in-frame clones appear in the TCRdb table, and some are missing; sequencing was by immunoSEQ multiplex PCR. The sample consists of more than 90,000 clones, about 80% of them appearing once. The material sequenced was PBMCs. These receptors were obtained from a man in his forties or fifties in good health and CMV-seronegative. The CDR3 runs from the conserved cysteine through the conserved F or W. Each record gives: V gene, clone size, J gene, CDR3 length, D gene, CDR3 protein, CDR3 DNA. D genes are given only for firm matches. Only part of the rows carry a size: once, few, many, or a class if the clone is expanded.

v_call: TRBV2
clone_size: .
j_call: TRBJ2-2
cdr3_length: 15
d_call: TRBD1
cdr3_aa: CASRPGQGRTGELFF
cdr3_nt: TGTGCCAGCAGACCCGGACAGGGTAGGACCGGGGAGCTGTTTTTT

v_call: TRBV28
clone_size: .
j_call: TRBJ1-5
cdr3_length: 16
d_call: TRBD1
cdr3_aa: CASSPGTGVLEQPQHF
cdr3_nt: TGTGCCAGCAGTCCGGGGACAGGGGTTTTGGAACAGCCCCAGCATTTT

v_call: TRBV7-9
clone_size: .
j_call: TRBJ2-7
cdr3_length: 13
d_call: .
cdr3_aa: CSSSRDSPYEQYF
cdr3_nt: TGTTCCAGCAGTCGGGACTCCCCGTACGAGCAGTACTTC

v_call: TRBV28
clone_size: .
j_call: TRBJ2-1
cdr3_length: 13
d_call: .
cdr3_aa: CASSIESYNEQFF
cdr3_nt: TGTGCCAGCAGTATAGAATCCTACAATGAGCAGTTCTTC

v_call: TRBV29-1
clone_size: .
j_call: TRBJ2-1
cdr3_length: 15
d_call: TRBD1
cdr3_aa: CSARGSGTGANEQFF
cdr3_nt: TGCAGCGCCCGGGGATCCGGGACAGGGGCAAATGAGCAGTTCTTC

v_call: TRBV27
clone_size: once
j_call: TRBJ1-2
cdr3_length: 14
d_call: TRBD1
cdr3_aa: CASTERGTGGGYTF
cdr3_nt: TGTGCCAGCACCGAGCGGGGGACAGGGGGTGGCTACACCTTC

v_call: TRBV5-1
clone_size: few
j_call: TRBJ1-1
cdr3_length: 13
d_call: .
cdr3_aa: CASSFSLNTEAFF
cdr3_nt: TGCGCCAGCAGCTTTAGTTTGAACACTGAAGCTTTCTTT

v_call: TRBV7-9
clone_size: .
j_call: TRBJ1-1
cdr3_length: 13
d_call: .
cdr3_aa: CSSSLVQSFEAFF
cdr3_nt: TGTTCCAGCAGCTTAGTACAGAGTTTTGAAGCTTTCTTT

v_call: TRBV5-1
clone_size: .
j_call: TRBJ1-2
cdr3_length: 15
d_call: TRBD1
cdr3_aa: CASSLRTGANYGYTF
cdr3_nt: TGCGCCAGCAGCCTGCGGACAGGAGCTAACTATGGCTACACCTTC

v_call: TRBV5-6
clone_size: once
j_call: TRBJ2-3
cdr3_length: 16
d_call: .
cdr3_aa: CASSFRTDYSTDTQYF
cdr3_nt: TGTGCCAGCAGCTTCAGGACGGACTATAGCACAGATACGCAGTATTTT

v_call: TRBV12-5
clone_size: .
j_call: TRBJ1-1
cdr3_length: 16
d_call: TRBD1
cdr3_aa: CASGLSLQGVNTEAFF
cdr3_nt: TGTGCTAGTGGTTTGTCCCTCCAGGGGGTGAACACTGAAGCTTTCTTT

v_call: TRBV25-1
clone_size: .
j_call: TRBJ2-5
cdr3_length: 15
d_call: TRBD1
cdr3_aa: CATDLGQGAGETQYF
cdr3_nt: TGTGCCACCGACTTGGGACAGGGGGCGGGAGAGACCCAGTACTTC

v_call: TRBV5-4
clone_size: .
j_call: TRBJ2-1
cdr3_length: 12
d_call: .
cdr3_aa: CASSRVVDEQFF
cdr3_nt: TGTGCCAGCAGCCGAGTCGTGGATGAGCAGTTCTTC

v_call: TRBV21-1
clone_size: .
j_call: TRBJ1-2
cdr3_length: 12
d_call: .
cdr3_aa: CASSKGGYGYTF
cdr3_nt: TGTGCCAGCAGCAAAGGCGGCTATGGCTACACCTTC

v_call: TRBV18
clone_size: .
j_call: TRBJ2-1
cdr3_length: 15
d_call: TRBD2
cdr3_aa: CASSPGLAGYNEQFF
cdr3_nt: TGTGCCAGCTCACCAGGACTAGCGGGGTACAATGAGCAGTTCTTC

v_call: TRBV5-1
clone_size: .
j_call: TRBJ2-7
cdr3_length: 14
d_call: TRBD1
cdr3_aa: CASMAGTGVYEQYF
cdr3_nt: TGCGCCAGCATGGCCGGGACAGGAGTTTACGAGCAGTACTTC

v_call: TRBV7-2
clone_size: few
j_call: TRBJ1-5
cdr3_length: 14
d_call: TRBD1
cdr3_aa: CASSSTGVNQPQHF
cdr3_nt: TGTGCCAGCAGCTCGACAGGGGTCAATCAGCCCCAGCATTTT

v_call: TRBV5-1
clone_size: once
j_call: TRBJ2-3
cdr3_length: 13
d_call: TRBD1
cdr3_aa: CASSSAGGQAQYF
cdr3_nt: TGCGCCAGCAGCTCGGCAGGGGGACAGGCGCAGTATTTT

v_call: TRBV5-6
clone_size: .
j_call: TRBJ2-5
cdr3_length: 15
d_call: TRBD2
cdr3_aa: CASSTLAGGRETQYF
cdr3_nt: TGTGCCAGCAGTACACTAGCGGGGGGGCGGGAGACCCAGTACTTC

v_call: TRBV9
clone_size: few
j_call: TRBJ2-5
cdr3_length: 15
d_call: .
cdr3_aa: CASSTPRKGEETQYF
cdr3_nt: TGTGCCAGCAGCACCCCTCGGAAGGGGGAAGAGACCCAGTACTTC

v_call: TRBV19
clone_size: .
j_call: TRBJ1-2
cdr3_length: 15
d_call: .
cdr3_aa: CATSYPGEANYGYTF
cdr3_nt: TGTGCCACCTCCTACCCCGGGGAAGCTAACTATGGCTACACCTTC

v_call: TRBV5-1
clone_size: once
j_call: TRBJ1-1
cdr3_length: 13
d_call: TRBD1
cdr3_aa: CASSTGGNTEAFF
cdr3_nt: TGCGCCAGCAGTACAGGGGGTAACACTGAAGCTTTCTTT

v_call: TRBV18
clone_size: .
j_call: TRBJ2-3
cdr3_length: 16
d_call: TRBD2
cdr3_aa: CASSQGQRGTADAQYF
cdr3_nt: TGTGCCAGCTCACAAGGGCAGCGGGGGACGGCAGATGCGCAGTATTTT

v_call: TRBV30
clone_size: once
j_call: TRBJ2-7
cdr3_length: 15
d_call: .
cdr3_aa: CAWSVLGPPSYEQYF
cdr3_nt: TGTGCCTGGAGTGTACTAGGGCCCCCTAGCTACGAGCAGTACTTC

v_call: TRBV7-9
clone_size: .
j_call: TRBJ1-1
cdr3_length: 14
d_call: .
cdr3_aa: CASSLGEANTEAFF
cdr3_nt: TGTGCCAGCAGCTTAGGAGAGGCGAACACTGAAGCTTTCTTT

v_call: TRBV14
clone_size: once
j_call: TRBJ2-6
cdr3_length: 18
d_call: TRBD1
cdr3_aa: CASSHRQGASSGANVLTF
cdr3_nt: TGTGCCAGCAGCCATAGACAGGGGGCGAGCTCTGGGGCCAACGTCCTGACTTTC

v_call: TRBV29-1
clone_size: .
j_call: TRBJ1-2
cdr3_length: 13
d_call: .
cdr3_aa: CSAHGLPNYGYTF
cdr3_nt: TGCAGCGCTCACGGACTGCCCAACTATGGCTACACCTTC

v_call: TRBV7-9
clone_size: .
j_call: TRBJ1-2
cdr3_length: 12
d_call: .
cdr3_aa: CASSLEGHGYTF
cdr3_nt: TGTGCCAGCAGCTTGGAGGGCCACGGCTACACCTTC

v_call: TRBV7-6
clone_size: .
j_call: TRBJ2-3
cdr3_length: 12
d_call: .
cdr3_aa: CASSYLGDTQYF
cdr3_nt: TGTGCCAGCAGTTACCTCGGGGATACGCAGTATTTT

v_call: TRBV7-9
clone_size: .
j_call: TRBJ1-1
cdr3_length: 15
d_call: TRBD1
cdr3_aa: CSSSLGTAMNTEAFF
cdr3_nt: TGTTCCAGCAGCTTGGGGACAGCGATGAACACTGAAGCTTTCTTT

v_call: TRBV4-1
clone_size: .
j_call: TRBJ1-1
cdr3_length: 15
d_call: TRBD1
cdr3_aa: CASSQDDRVNTEAFF
cdr3_nt: TGCGCCAGCAGCCAAGATGACAGGGTGAACACTGAAGCTTTCTTT

v_call: TRBV6-1
clone_size: .
j_call: TRBJ1-5
cdr3_length: 15
d_call: TRBD1
cdr3_aa: CASSERGQGHQPQHF
cdr3_nt: TGTGCCAGCAGTGAAAGGGGGCAGGGCCATCAGCCCCAGCATTTT

v_call: TRBV6-1
clone_size: once
j_call: TRBJ1-4
cdr3_length: 12
d_call: .
cdr3_aa: CASSDRGGKLFF
cdr3_nt: TGTGCCAGCAGTGATAGGGGAGGAAAACTGTTTTTT

v_call: TRBV29-1
clone_size: .
j_call: TRBJ1-2
cdr3_length: 12
d_call: .
cdr3_aa: CSVDSGFHGYTF
cdr3_nt: TGCAGCGTTGATTCAGGGTTCCATGGCTACACCTTC

v_call: TRBV9
clone_size: .
j_call: TRBJ2-1
cdr3_length: 11
d_call: .
cdr3_aa: CASSPGTAQFF
cdr3_nt: TGTGCCAGCAGCCCCGGGACTGCCCAGTTCTTC

v_call: TRBV7-8
clone_size: .
j_call: TRBJ2-3
cdr3_length: 16
d_call: TRBD1
cdr3_aa: CASSSPPGGGTDTQYF
cdr3_nt: TGTGCCAGCAGCTCACCTCCAGGGGGCGGCACAGATACGCAGTATTTT

v_call: TRBV12-5
clone_size: .
j_call: TRBJ2-5
cdr3_length: 12
d_call: .
cdr3_aa: CASGGDVSWQYF
cdr3_nt: TGTGCTAGTGGTGGAGACGTCTCGTGGCAGTACTTC

v_call: TRBV7-3
clone_size: .
j_call: TRBJ1-1
cdr3_length: 13
d_call: .
cdr3_aa: CASSPYRGTEAFF
cdr3_nt: TGTGCCAGCAGCCCGTACCGAGGAACTGAAGCTTTCTTT

v_call: TRBV28
clone_size: .
j_call: TRBJ1-4
cdr3_length: 15
d_call: TRBD1
cdr3_aa: CASSQTGEINEKLFF
cdr3_nt: TGTGCCAGCAGTCAGACAGGGGAGATTAATGAAAAACTGTTTTTT

v_call: TRBV5-1
clone_size: .
j_call: TRBJ2-3
cdr3_length: 14
d_call: TRBD1
cdr3_aa: CASSLEGGADTQYF
cdr3_nt: TGCGCCAGCAGCTTGGAAGGGGGCGCCGATACGCAGTATTTT

v_call: TRBV7-9
clone_size: .
j_call: TRBJ2-3
cdr3_length: 14
d_call: .
cdr3_aa: CASSFGGSTDTQYF
cdr3_nt: TGTGCCAGCAGCTTTGGCGGGTCCACAGATACGCAGTATTTT

v_call: TRBV5-6
clone_size: .
j_call: TRBJ2-2
cdr3_length: 14
d_call: TRBD1
cdr3_aa: CASQGASGTGELFF
cdr3_nt: TGTGCCAGCCAGGGGGCTTCGGGCACCGGGGAGCTGTTTTTT

v_call: TRBV5-1
clone_size: .
j_call: TRBJ2-5
cdr3_length: 14
d_call: .
cdr3_aa: CASSMDAVQETQYF
cdr3_nt: TGCGCCAGCAGCATGGACGCAGTCCAGGAGACCCAGTACTTC

v_call: TRBV25-1
clone_size: once
j_call: TRBJ1-4
cdr3_length: 16
d_call: TRBD1
cdr3_aa: CASTPHGGTGNEKLFF
cdr3_nt: TGTGCCAGCACCCCCCATGGCGGGACAGGAAATGAAAAACTGTTTTTT

v_call: TRBV5-1
clone_size: few
j_call: TRBJ1-1
cdr3_length: 15
d_call: .
cdr3_aa: CASTQGGRANTEAFF
cdr3_nt: TGCGCCAGCACCCAGGGCGGGAGAGCGAACACTGAAGCTTTCTTT

v_call: TRBV5-4
clone_size: .
j_call: TRBJ1-2
cdr3_length: 16
d_call: TRBD1
cdr3_aa: CASSLAGQGLSYGYTF
cdr3_nt: TGTGCCAGCAGCCTCGCGGGACAGGGGCTCTCCTATGGCTACACCTTC

v_call: TRBV19
clone_size: .
j_call: TRBJ1-1
cdr3_length: 13
d_call: .
cdr3_aa: CASSITRGTEAFF
cdr3_nt: TGTGCCAGTAGTATAACTAGGGGGACTGAAGCTTTCTTT

v_call: TRBV7-9
clone_size: .
j_call: TRBJ2-2
cdr3_length: 14
d_call: .
cdr3_aa: CASSLTRVVGELFF
cdr3_nt: TGTGCCAGCAGCTTAACCAGGGTGGTCGGGGAGCTGTTTTTT

v_call: TRBV29-1
clone_size: .
j_call: TRBJ1-2
cdr3_length: 12
d_call: .
cdr3_aa: CSVEAGSYGYTF
cdr3_nt: TGCAGCGTTGAGGCGGGCTCTTATGGCTACACCTTC

v_call: TRBV19
clone_size: .
j_call: TRBJ1-6
cdr3_length: 16
d_call: .
cdr3_aa: CASSMFHWAYNSPLHF
cdr3_nt: TGTGCCAGTAGTATGTTCCACTGGGCATATAATTCACCCCTCCACTTT

v_call: TRBV6-1
clone_size: .
j_call: TRBJ2-1
cdr3_length: 15
d_call: .
cdr3_aa: CASSGYGVGNNEQFF
cdr3_nt: TGTGCCAGCAGTGGGTACGGGGTGGGCAACAATGAGCAGTTCTTC

v_call: TRBV7-3
clone_size: .
j_call: TRBJ2-2
cdr3_length: 15
d_call: TRBD2
cdr3_aa: CASSSSGTSSGELFF
cdr3_nt: TGTGCCAGCAGCTCCTCCGGGACTAGCTCCGGGGAGCTGTTTTTT

v_call: TRBV6-6
clone_size: .
j_call: TRBJ2-3
cdr3_length: 16
d_call: .
cdr3_aa: CASSSNPSVSTDTQYF
cdr3_nt: TGTGCCAGCAGTTCCAACCCCAGCGTAAGCACAGATACGCAGTATTTT

v_call: TRBV15
clone_size: .
j_call: TRBJ2-5
cdr3_length: 12
d_call: .
cdr3_aa: CATSRVGETQYF
cdr3_nt: TGTGCCACCAGCAGAGTTGGCGAGACCCAGTACTTC

v_call: TRBV7-9
clone_size: .
j_call: TRBJ2-6
cdr3_length: 19
d_call: .
cdr3_aa: CASSFPTGSYVPGANVLTF
cdr3_nt: TGTGCCAGCAGCTTTCCTACAGGGTCGTATGTTCCTGGGGCCAACGTCCTGACTTTC

v_call: TRBV28
clone_size: .
j_call: TRBJ2-1
cdr3_length: 15
d_call: .
cdr3_aa: CASTTTAAVNNEQFF
cdr3_nt: TGTGCCAGCACCACAACCGCAGCGGTTAACAATGAGCAGTTCTTC

v_call: TRBV6-5
clone_size: .
j_call: TRBJ1-3
cdr3_length: 12
d_call: .
cdr3_aa: CASSSSGSTIYF
cdr3_nt: TGTGCCAGCAGCTCTTCAGGGTCCACCATATATTTT